The source of this T cell receptor (beta chain) is a study of control samples from healthy donors and cancer patients. Profiling relied on immunoSEQ multiplex PCR, and the TCRdb table lists in-frame clones only, not all of them. The table records 100,000 to 120,000 clones, under 90% of them present only once. Germline loops: CDR1 SGHNT, CDR2 YYREEE (reference sequence). This CDR3 comprises 15 residues. V lost 6 bases, J lost 2 bases, and 15 bases lay in between. Sequenced material: blood. The clonotype comes from a woman in her forties or fifties in good health. This chain uses TRBV5-4 with TRBJ2-1; D is possibly TRBD2 (5 bases). The CDR3 region has the DNA TGTGCCAGCATCGCCGAGGGCTTCGCCTACAATGAGCAGTTCTTC. As protein: CASIAEGFAYNEQFF.